The 8 T cell receptor beta chains listed next were all sequenced from one sample in a study of cytomegalovirus exposure and HLA in healthy donors. This PCR relied on a set of 60 Vbeta primers and 13 Jbeta primers. Only in-frame clones appear in the TCRdb table, and some are missing; sequencing was by immunoSEQ multiplex PCR. Its listing shows about 120,000 clones. Sample: PBMCs. The receptors stem from a man younger than 35 in good health and CMV-seronegative.

The CDR3 coding sequence is TGTGCCAGCAGCTTGAGGCAAATCAATGAGCAGTTCTTC. This gives the protein CASSLRQINEQFF. The chain employs TRBV7-2 and TRBJ2-1, with D uncertain. The CDR3 is 13 residues long. CDR1 SGHTA and CDR2 FQGNSA come from the germline V gene. The V gene lost 3 bases and the J gene lost 6 bases, with 9 bases spanning the gap.

V gene TRBV7-8 combines with J gene TRBJ2-3; 7 bases align to TRBD1. There are 13 residues in the CDR3. Germline V gives CDR1 SGHVS, CDR2 FQNEAQ. The trim removed 5 bases at V and 4 bases at J, leaving 3 bases unmatched. This CDR3 is CASSVTGADTQYF. Written as DNA, the CDR3 is TGTGCCAGCAGCGTAACAGGGGCAGATACGCAGTATTTT.

The gene calls are TRBV5-1 and TRBJ1-1; D possibly corresponds to TRBD1 (6 bases). V was pared by 3 bases and J by 0 bases, with 15 bases between. CDR1 and CDR2 (germline): SGHRS, YFSETQ. CDR3 length equals 16 residues. CDR3 coding DNA: TGCGCCAGCAGCTCAAGACAGGTTCTACTGAACACTGAAGCTTTCTTT. This encodes CASSSRQVLLNTEAFF.

The DNA for the CDR3 is TGCGCCAGCAGCCAAGCGGCGGGTTCTGGAAACACCATATATTTT. Its protein is CASSQAAGSGNTIYF. The rearrangement joins TRBV4-3 to TRBJ1-3; D remains ambiguous. Per germline, CDR1 LGHNA and CDR2 YSLEER. The V and J ends lost 1 base and 1 base respectively, with 8 bases between them. There are 15 residues in the CDR3.

The chain uses TRBV25-1 and TRBJ2-7; a possible D gene is TRBD1 (6 bases). The CDR3 contains 14 residues. V was cut by 1 base and J by 3 bases, with 10 bases left in between. The V gene's germline CDR1 is MGHDK and CDR2 SYGVNS. CDR3 coding DNA: TGTGCCAGCAGTGAATTGGGACAAGGCTACGAGCAGTACTTC. Its translation is CASSELGQGYEQYF.

The chain uses TRBV4-3 and TRBJ1-1, with D possibly TRBD1 on 6 matching bases. Germline CDR1 and CDR2: LGHNA and YSLEER. The length of the CDR3 is 14 residues. Between the trimmed V and J ends, which lost 4 bases and 1 base, there was a span of 10 bases. The CDR3 sequence: CASSRGLANTEAFF. The CDR3, as DNA: TGCGCCAGCAGCCGGGGGCTGGCGAACACTGAAGCTTTCTTT.

The CDR3 DNA sequence: TGTGCCAGCAGCCTCGACAGTAACGGATTGGGACATTTT. This sequence encodes CASSLDSNGLGHF. V and J are TRBV5-5 and TRBJ1-5; possible D gene TRBD1, 5 bases. The CDR3 extends over 13 amino acids. Trimming cost V 4 bases and J 16 bases, with 21 bases left between them. Per germline, CDR1 SGHKS and CDR2 YYEKEE (reference sequence).

The chain combines TRBV4-3 with TRBJ2-3; 9 bases map to TRBD2. The CDR3 totals 16 residues. The J segment lost 6 bases and the V segment lost 1 base, leaving 8 bases of the junction unmatched. Per the germline V gene, CDR1 is LGHNA and CDR2 is YSLEER. CDR3 DNA: TGCGCCAGCAGCCAAGGGGGGACTAGCTCAGCCGATACGCAGTATTTT. It codes for CASSQGGTSSADTQYF.